Listed here are 19 T cell receptor beta chains from one sample, sequenced in a study of brain metastases from non-small cell lung cancer. TCRdb keeps only in-frame clones here, not all; method: immunoSEQ multiplex PCR. The table lists about 460 clones, around 80% of them singletons, with approximately 60% in the top ten. The sequencing input was tissue from a brain metastasis. These receptors all come from a donor at least 40 years old with non-small cell lung cancer.

This clone was counted once. Being one base from a much bigger clone, this may be a read error. The chain combines TRBV6-5 with TRBJ1-6; the D gene is possibly TRBD1 (6 bases). Germline V gene lookup returns CDR1 MNHEY and CDR2 SVGAGI. This CDR3 contains 15 residues. As DNA, the CDR3 is TGTGCCAGCAGCCCGGGGCAGGGGTTCAATTCACCCCTCTACTTT. Translation: CASSPGQGFNSPLYF.

The chain couples TRBV27 to TRBJ2-1, with a possible D match to TRBD2 (5 bases). There are 13 residues in the CDR3. Germline CDR1 MNHEY, CDR2 SMNVEV (reference sequence). The V gene lost 3 bases and the J gene lost 8 bases, with 11 bases spanning the gap. The CDR3 DNA reads TGTGCCAGCAGTTTGGGGAGCTGGCATGAGCAGTTCTTC. Residues: CASSLGSWHEQFF.

The gene calls are TRBV4-2 and TRBJ2-3; no clear D gene. Germline lookup yields CDR1 LGHNA and CDR2 YNFKEQ. Trimming removed 0 bases at V and 2 bases at J, with 15 bases between. The CDR3 runs 17 residues. CDR3 protein: CASSQDMAASITDTQYF. The CDR3 region has the DNA TGTGCCAGCAGCCAAGATATGGCAGCGTCAATCACAGATACGCAGTATTTT.

This chain links TRBV27 with TRBJ1-4, with a possible D match to TRBD1 (5 bases). This CDR3 is built from 13 residues. Trimming left V 5 bases short and J 8 bases short, with 12 bases between. Per germline, CDR1 MNHEY and CDR2 SMNVEV (reference sequence). CDR3 loop: CASSQGAKEKLFF. In DNA, the CDR3 is TGTGCCAGCAGTCAGGGAGCGAAGGAAAAACTGTTTTTT.

The chain carries TRBV10-1 and TRBJ1-6; 8 positions agree with TRBD1. Germline-derived CDR1 and CDR2 are WNHNN and SYGVQD (reference sequence). The ends lost 0 bases at V and 3 bases at J; junction bases unmatched: 7. The CDR3 has 18 amino acids. CDR3 nucleotide sequence: TGCGCCAGCAGTGAGTCCCCGGGACAGGTTTACTATAATTCACCCCTCCACTTT. This encodes CASSESPGQVYYNSPLHF.

V usage is TRBV13 and J usage is TRBJ2-5; possibly TRBD2 for D (6 bases). The CDR3 is made up of 12 amino acids. Germline V gene data show CDR1 as PRHDT and CDR2 as FYEKMQ (reference sequence). Between the trimmed V and J ends, which lost 4 bases and 5 bases, there was a span of 8 bases. CDR3 bases: TGTGCCAGCAGCTCCGGGACTGAGACCCAGTACTTC. It specifies CASSSGTETQYF.

J is TRBJ2-1 and V is TRBV6-2 or TRBV6-3; 11 positions agree with TRBD2. The V and J ends lost 4 bases and 4 bases, in that order; junction bases with no gene match: 9. Germline loops: CDR1 MNHEY, CDR2 SVGEGT. The CDR3 is 17 amino acids. The CDR3: CASSSGLAGLVYNEQFF. The CDR3 DNA is TGTGCCAGCAGTTCCGGACTAGCGGGCTTGGTTTACAATGAGCAGTTCTTC.

The chain carries TRBV3-1 (or the pseudogene TRBV3-2) and TRBJ2-3; 7 nucleotides agree with TRBD1. The CDR3 has 16 residues. J lost 0 bases, V lost 3 bases, and 6 bases had no gene match. Germline loops: CDR1 LGHDT, CDR2 YNNKEL (reference sequence). CDR3 DNA: TGTGCCAGCAGCCATCCATTGACAGGGAGCACAGATACGCAGTATTTT. It is translated as CASSHPLTGSTDTQYF.

The chain links TRBV5-1 to TRBJ2-3; TRBD2 matches at 10 bases. Germline V gene sequence: CDR1 SGHRS, CDR2 YFSETQ. This CDR3 is built from 16 residues. V gave up 7 bases and J gave up 3 bases; unmatched junction bases: 11. The CDR3 region has the DNA TGCGCCAGCGGAAAACGACTAGCGGGTATGACAGATACGCAGTATTTT. Its protein product is CASGKRLAGMTDTQYF.

The J gene is TRBJ1-6, the V gene TRBV28; D unresolved. CDR3 length equals 18 residues. Germline V gene data show CDR1 as MDHEN and CDR2 as SYDVKM. V lost 6 bases and J 3 bases, leaving 21 bases between the germline ends. This chain's CDR3 is CASRTGEGVGVYNSPLHF. CDR3 nucleotides: TGTGCCAGCAGAACCGGGGAAGGAGTGGGAGTCTATAATTCACCCCTCCACTTT.

This chain uses TRBV6-6 with TRBJ2-5; perhaps TRBD2 as D (5 bases). Trimming shortened V by 7 bases and J by 0 bases, and 12 bases separated the two germline ends. Germline values: CDR1 MNHNY, CDR2 SVGAGI (reference sequence). The CDR3 is 14 residues long. CDR3 amino acids: CASTPSGYQETQYF. The CDR3 coding sequence is TGTGCCAGCACCCCTTCGGGGTACCAAGAGACCCAGTACTTC.

In its sample, this clone was seen once. The V gene is TRBV7-6, the J gene TRBJ1-1; D unclear. The length of the CDR3 is 13 residues. V shed 5 bases and J shed 1 base, with 8 bases lying between them. The germline gives CDR1 SGHVS, CDR2 FNYEAQ. CDR3: CASSILQNTEAFF. In nucleotides, the CDR3 is TGTGCCAGCAGCATCCTTCAGAACACTGAAGCTTTCTTT.

The rearrangement joins TRBV5-4 to TRBJ1-5; 9 bases are shared with TRBD1. Germline V gene lookup returns CDR1 SGHNT and CDR2 YYREEE (reference sequence). V dropped 4 bases and J dropped 4; count of bases not matched to a gene: 6. This CDR3 is built from 15 residues. The CDR3 sequence: CASSPGTGINQPQHF. The CDR3 region has the DNA TGTGCCAGCAGCCCGGGGACAGGGATAAATCAGCCCCAGCATTTT.

The V gene is TRBV5-5, the J gene TRBJ2-2; 8 nucleotides line up with TRBD2. The CDR3 runs 14 residues. In germline, CDR1 is SGHKS, CDR2 YYEKEE (reference sequence). J lost 0 bases, V lost 6 bases, and 1 base had no gene match. This CDR3 is CASTLAANTGELFF. DNA for the CDR3: TGTGCCAGCACACTAGCGGCGAACACCGGGGAGCTGTTTTTT. The full variable domain, its missing parts supplied by reference TRBV5-5 and TRBJ2-2, is DAGVTQSPTHLIKTRGQQVTLRCSPISGHKSVSWYQQVLGQGPQFIFQYYEKEERGRGNFPDRFSARQFPNYSSELNVNALLLGDSALYLCASTLAANTGELFFGEGSRLTVL.

The chain recombines TRBV3-1 (or the pseudogene TRBV3-2) with TRBJ2-1, with 8 bases identical to TRBD2. V lost 8 bases to trimming and J lost 8 bases; unmatched junction nucleotides: 8. CDR3 length: 13 amino acids. Germline loops: CDR1 LGHDT, CDR2 YNNKEL (reference sequence). The CDR3 DNA follows: TGTGCCAGCGATTGGGGACTAGGGGATGAGCAGTTCTTC. Its protein is CASDWGLGDEQFF.

This clone was observed a handful of times. The identical CDR3 is also encoded by other nucleotide sequences in the sample. The chain links TRBV5-6 to TRBJ1-4, with D unclear. The CDR3 runs to 14 residues. The V end was cut by 2 bases, the J end by 0 bases, with 5 bases between. Germline loops: CDR1 SGHDT, CDR2 YYEEEE. DNA of the CDR3: TGTGCCAGCAGCTTAATTGCAACTAATGAAAAACTGTTTTTT. Residues: CASSLIATNEKLFF.

V is TRBV10-3 and J is TRBJ2-3; 8 positions match TRBD2. The V and J ends lost 6 bases and 1 base, in that order; junction bases with no gene match: 3. The CDR3 runs 14 residues. Germline-derived CDR1 and CDR2 are ENHRY and SYGVKD. The CDR3 bases are TGTGCCATCAGGGGGACTAGTGGCACAGATACGCAGTATTTT. It yields the protein CAIRGTSGTDTQYF.

This chain connects TRBV29-1 to TRBJ1-2; unclear D gene. The CDR3 consists of 12 residues. CDR1 SQVTM and CDR2 ANQGSEA come from the germline V gene. Trimming left V 6 bases short and J 8 bases short, with 16 bases between. CDR3 residues: CSVPLGRLGYTF. CDR3 sequence (DNA): TGCAGCGTCCCCTTAGGACGATTAGGCTACACCTTC.

The chain links TRBV12-3 or TRBV12-4 to TRBJ1-2, with TRBD1 as a possible D gene (5 bases). The CDR3 consists of 12 residues. Deletions cut 4 bases from V and 8 bases from J, with 11 bases between. Written as DNA, the CDR3 is TGTGCCAGCAGTTCACCCCAGGGCGGCTACACCTTC. Amino acid sequence: CASSSPQGGYTF.